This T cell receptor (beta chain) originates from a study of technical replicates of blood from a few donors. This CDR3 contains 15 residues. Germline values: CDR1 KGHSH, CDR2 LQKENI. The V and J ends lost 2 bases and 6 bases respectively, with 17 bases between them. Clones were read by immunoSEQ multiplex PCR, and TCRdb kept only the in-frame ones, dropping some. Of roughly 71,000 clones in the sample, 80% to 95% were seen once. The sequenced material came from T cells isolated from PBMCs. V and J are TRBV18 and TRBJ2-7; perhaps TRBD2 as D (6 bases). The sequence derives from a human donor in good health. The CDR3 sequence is CASSPGTYRMGEQYF. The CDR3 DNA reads TGTGCCAGCTCACCAGGGACTTATAGGATGGGCGAGCAGTACTTC.